This T cell receptor beta chain was sequenced for a study of shared clonotypes between healthy human individuals. The study's findings and limits: What rarefaction showed was incomplete sorted-subset sequencing despite large depth.

CDR1 is MNHEY and CDR2 is SMNVEV in the germline V gene (reference sequence). V shed 5 bases, J shed 7 bases, and the junction held 5 bases outside the gene matches. CDR3 length: 14 residues. Terminally differentiated effector memory CD45RA+ cells were excluded from the naive CD8 cells, which were CD45RO-negative and positively selected for CCR7. Details on this clone: Its antigen is still unknown.

Here immunoSEQ multiplex PCR was the method, and the copy in TCRdb shows in-frame clones only, minus some. The sample holds roughly 2 million clones, 85% to 95% seen once. The chain employs TRBV27 and TRBJ1-5; 10 bases line up with TRBD1. This sequence originates from a man between 18 and 35 years old in good health. The sequencing sample was made of naive CD8+ T cells sorted from blood. The CDR3 reads CASSLGTGEQPQHF. In DNA form, the CDR3 reads TGTGCCAGCAGTCTCGGGACAGGGGAGCAGCCCCAGCATTTT.